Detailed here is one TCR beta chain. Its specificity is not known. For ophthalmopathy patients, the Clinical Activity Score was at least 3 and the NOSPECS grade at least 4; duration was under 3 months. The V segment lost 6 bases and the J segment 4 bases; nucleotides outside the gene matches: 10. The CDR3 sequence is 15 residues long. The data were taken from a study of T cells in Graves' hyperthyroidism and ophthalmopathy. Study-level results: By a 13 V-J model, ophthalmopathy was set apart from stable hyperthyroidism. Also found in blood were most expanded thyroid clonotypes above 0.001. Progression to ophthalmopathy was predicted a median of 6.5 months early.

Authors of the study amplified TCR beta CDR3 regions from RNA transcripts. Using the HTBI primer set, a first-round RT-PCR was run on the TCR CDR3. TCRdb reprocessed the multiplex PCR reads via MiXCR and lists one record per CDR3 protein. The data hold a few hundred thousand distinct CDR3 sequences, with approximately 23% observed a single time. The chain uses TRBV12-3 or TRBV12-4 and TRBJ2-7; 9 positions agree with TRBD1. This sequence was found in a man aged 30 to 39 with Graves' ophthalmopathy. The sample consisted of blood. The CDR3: CASRQTGQGSYEQYF. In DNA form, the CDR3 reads TGTGCCAGCAGACAGACGGGACAGGGTTCATACGAGCAGTACTTC.